This section outlines one T cell receptor beta chain sequence together with its context. Trimming cost V 3 bases and J 0 bases, with 12 bases left between them. From germline, CDR1 is LGHNA and CDR2 YSLEER. The CDR3 runs to 16 residues. The data were produced by immunoSEQ multiplex PCR, yet TCRdb's version contains in-frame clones alone and is incomplete. The sample has more than 300,000 clones, roughly nine tenths seen once. The entry originates in a study of blood T cell repertoires in COVID-19. About the research overall: T cells, B-cell-depleted T cells, or PBMCs provided the cDNA or gDNA that served as material.

Participant ages covered about 18 to 95 years across 25 or so US areas. This sequence originates from a woman under 40 who had been exposed to COVID-19. J is TRBJ2-1 and V is TRBV4-3; D uncertain. Sequenced material: PBMCs or T cells enriched from blood (not recorded which). The CDR3 nucleotides read TGCGCCAGCAGCCAGACCGCATGGAGCTCCTACAATGAGCAGTTCTTC. It specifies CASSQTAWSSYNEQFF.